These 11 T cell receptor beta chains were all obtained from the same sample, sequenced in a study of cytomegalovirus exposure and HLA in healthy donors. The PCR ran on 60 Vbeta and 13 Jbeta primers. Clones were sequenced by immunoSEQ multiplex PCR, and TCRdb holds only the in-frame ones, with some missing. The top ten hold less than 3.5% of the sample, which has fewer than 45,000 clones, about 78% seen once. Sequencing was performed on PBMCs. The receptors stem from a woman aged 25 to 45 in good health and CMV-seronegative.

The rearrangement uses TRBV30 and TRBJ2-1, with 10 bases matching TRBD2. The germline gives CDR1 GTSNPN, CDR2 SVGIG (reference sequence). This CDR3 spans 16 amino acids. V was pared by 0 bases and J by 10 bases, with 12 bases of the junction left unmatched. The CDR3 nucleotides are TGTGCCTGGAGTGTAATGTTGGCTAGCGGGAGCGACGAGCAGTTCTTC. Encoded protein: CAWSVMLASGSDEQFF.

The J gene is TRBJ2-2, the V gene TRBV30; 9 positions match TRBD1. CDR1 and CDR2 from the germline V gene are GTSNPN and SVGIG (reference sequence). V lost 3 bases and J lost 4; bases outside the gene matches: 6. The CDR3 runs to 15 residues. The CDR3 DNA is TGTGCCTGGAGAACAGGGGGCGCTTTCACCGGGGAGCTGTTTTTT. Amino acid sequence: CAWRTGGAFTGELFF. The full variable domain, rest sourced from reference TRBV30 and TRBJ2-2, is SQTIHQWPATLVQPVGSPLSLECTVEGTSNPNLYWYRQAAGRGLQLLFYSVGIGQISSEVPQNLSASRPQDRQFILSSKKLLLSDSGFYLCAWRTGGAFTGELFFGEGSRLTVL.

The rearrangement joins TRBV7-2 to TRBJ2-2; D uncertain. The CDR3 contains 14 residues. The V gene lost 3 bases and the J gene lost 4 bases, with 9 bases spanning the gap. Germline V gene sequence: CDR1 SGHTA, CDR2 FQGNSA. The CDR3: CASSFSSITGELFF. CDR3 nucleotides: TGTGCCAGCAGCTTTTCCTCTATCACCGGGGAGCTGTTTTTT.

The CDR3 region has the DNA TGCAGCGTTGAAGAGAGGGGACAGCGGTGGCAGCCTGAAGCTTTCTTT. It yields the protein CSVEERGQRWQPEAFF. J is TRBJ1-1 and V is TRBV29-1; 7 positions agree with TRBD1. The CDR3 has 16 residues. V trimming: 0 bases; J trimming: 6 bases; junction bases outside the gene matches: 13. CDR1 SQVTM and CDR2 ANQGSEA come from the germline V gene.

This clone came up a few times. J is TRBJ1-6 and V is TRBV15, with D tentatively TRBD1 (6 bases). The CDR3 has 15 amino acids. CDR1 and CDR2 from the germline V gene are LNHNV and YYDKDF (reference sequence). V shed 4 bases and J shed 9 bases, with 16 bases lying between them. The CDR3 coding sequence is TGTGCCACCAGCACCAGCCAGGGGATAAGTTCACCCCTCCACTTT. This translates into CATSTSQGISSPLHF.

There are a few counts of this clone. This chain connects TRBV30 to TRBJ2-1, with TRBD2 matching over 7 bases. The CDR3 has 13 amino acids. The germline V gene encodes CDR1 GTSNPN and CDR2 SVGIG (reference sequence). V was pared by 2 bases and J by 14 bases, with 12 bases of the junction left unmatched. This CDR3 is CAWSSTAGVRKFF. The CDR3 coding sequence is TGTGCCTGGAGTTCAACGGCGGGGGTACGTAAGTTCTTC.

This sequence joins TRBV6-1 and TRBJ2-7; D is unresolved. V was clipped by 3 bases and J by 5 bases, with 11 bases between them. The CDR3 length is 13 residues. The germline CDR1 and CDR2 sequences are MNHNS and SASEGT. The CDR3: CASSDLRSDEQYF. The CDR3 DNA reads TGTGCCAGCAGTGACTTGAGGTCCGACGAGCAGTACTTC.

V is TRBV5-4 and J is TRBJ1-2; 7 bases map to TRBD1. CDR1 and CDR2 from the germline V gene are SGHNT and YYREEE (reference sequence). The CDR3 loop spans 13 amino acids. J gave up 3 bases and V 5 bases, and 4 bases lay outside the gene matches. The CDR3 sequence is CASRLGTDYGYTF. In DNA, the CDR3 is TGTGCCAGCAGACTAGGGACAGACTATGGCTACACCTTC.

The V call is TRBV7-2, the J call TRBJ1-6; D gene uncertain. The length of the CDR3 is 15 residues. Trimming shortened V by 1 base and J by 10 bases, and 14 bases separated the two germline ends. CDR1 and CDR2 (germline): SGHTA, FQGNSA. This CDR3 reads CASSLGPSAGSPLHF. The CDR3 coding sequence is TGTGCCAGCAGCTTAGGGCCGTCGGCGGGGTCACCCCTCCACTTT.

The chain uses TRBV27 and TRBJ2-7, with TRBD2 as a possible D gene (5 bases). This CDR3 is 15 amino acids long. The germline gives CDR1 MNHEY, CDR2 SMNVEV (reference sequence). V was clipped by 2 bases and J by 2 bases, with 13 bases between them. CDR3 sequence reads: CASSLRTGQTYEQYF. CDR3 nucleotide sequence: TGTGCCAGCAGTTTAAGGACTGGCCAGACCTACGAGCAGTACTTC.

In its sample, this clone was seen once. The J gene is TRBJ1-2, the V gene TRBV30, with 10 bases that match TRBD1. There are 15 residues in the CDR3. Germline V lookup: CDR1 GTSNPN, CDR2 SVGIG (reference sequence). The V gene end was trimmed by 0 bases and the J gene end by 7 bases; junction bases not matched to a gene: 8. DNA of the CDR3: TGTGCCTGGAGTGTACCCAGACAGGGGGCTGGTGGCTACACCTTC. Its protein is CAWSVPRQGAGGYTF.